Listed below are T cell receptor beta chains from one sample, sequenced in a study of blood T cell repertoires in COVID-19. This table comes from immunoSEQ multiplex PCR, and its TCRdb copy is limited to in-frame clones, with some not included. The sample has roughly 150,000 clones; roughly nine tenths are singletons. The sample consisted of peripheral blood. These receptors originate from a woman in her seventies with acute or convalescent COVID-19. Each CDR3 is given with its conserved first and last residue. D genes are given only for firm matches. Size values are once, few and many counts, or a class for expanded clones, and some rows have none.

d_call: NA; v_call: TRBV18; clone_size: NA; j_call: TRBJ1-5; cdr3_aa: CASSPDKSNQPQHF; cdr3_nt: TGTGCCAGCTCACCCGACAAAAGCAATCAGCCCCAGCATTTT
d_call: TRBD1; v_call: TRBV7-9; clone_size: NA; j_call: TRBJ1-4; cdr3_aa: CASSQGTGNEKLFF; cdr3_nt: TGTGCCAGCAGCCAGGGGACAGGGAACGAAAAACTGTTTTTT
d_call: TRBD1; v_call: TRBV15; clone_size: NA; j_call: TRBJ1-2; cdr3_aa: CATSTRQGGDYGYTF; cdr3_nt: TGTGCCACCAGCACGCGACAGGGGGGCGACTATGGCTACACCTTC
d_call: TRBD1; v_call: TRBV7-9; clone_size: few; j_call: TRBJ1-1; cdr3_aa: CASSLGQMNTEAFF; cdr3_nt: TGTGCCAGCAGCTTGGGACAGATGAACACTGAAGCTTTCTTT
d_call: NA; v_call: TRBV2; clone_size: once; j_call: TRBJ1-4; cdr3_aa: CASTGQGQLNEKLFF; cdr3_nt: TGTGCCAGCACAGGCCAAGGACAGTTGAATGAAAAACTGTTTTTT
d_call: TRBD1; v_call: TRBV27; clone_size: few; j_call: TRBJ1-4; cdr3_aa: CASSNPGTGYEKLFF; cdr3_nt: TGTGCCAGCAGTAACCCCGGGACAGGGTATGAAAAACTGTTTTTT
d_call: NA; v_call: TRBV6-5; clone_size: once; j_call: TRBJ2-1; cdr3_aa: CASSQIGGEQFF; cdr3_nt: TGTGCCAGCAGCCAAATAGGAGGCGAGCAGTTCTTC
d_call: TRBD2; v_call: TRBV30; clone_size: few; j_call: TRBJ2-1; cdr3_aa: CAWSSGTSVNEQFF; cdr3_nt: TGTGCCTGGAGTTCCGGGACTAGCGTCAATGAGCAGTTCTTC
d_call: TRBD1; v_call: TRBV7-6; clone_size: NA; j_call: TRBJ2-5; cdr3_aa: CASSPGQGGQETQYF; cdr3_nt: TGTGCCAGCAGCCCGGGACAGGGAGGCCAAGAGACCCAGTACTTC
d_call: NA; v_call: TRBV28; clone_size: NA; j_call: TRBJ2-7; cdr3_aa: CASRVKGREQYF; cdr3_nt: TGTGCCAGCAGGGTCAAAGGGAGGGAGCAGTACTTC